The entry that follows covers one TCR beta chain sequence. What it binds is not known. Here immunoSEQ multiplex PCR was the method, and the copy in TCRdb shows in-frame clones only, minus some. The sample records nearly 95,000 clones, 94% being singletons. This specimen comes from a study of siplizumab effects on memory and regulatory T cells. Findings and limits, study-wide: Naive or memory phenotype was unassignable for roughly 75-96% of proliferating CD4+ or CD8+ clones. Memory T cells appeared less diverse than naive cells, which seemed to contribute substantially to alloresponse. Only a minor fraction of alloreactive clones mapped to unstimulated subsets. It was never confirmed that proliferating Tregs from siplizumab cultures were suppressive.

CDR3 size: 13 residues. J is TRBJ1-5 and V is TRBV21-1; the table's D call, TRBD1, was not checked against the DNA. TRBV21-1 is a pseudogene segment. The sequenced sample consisted of non-Treg CD4+ T cells sorted from blood. The sequence derives from a human donor in good health. CDR3 coding DNA: TGTGCCAGCCCCGGGACAGGGAGCCAGCCCCAGCATTTT. Protein: CASPGTGSQPQHF.